In this sample, the clone carrying this T cell receptor beta chain turned up many times. Its antigen is still unknown. The time point is: patch test 3, about 24 weeks after DPC sensitization. As for treatment: therapeutic diphenylcyclopropenone sensitization with weekly scalp DPC. This specimen belongs to a study of human T cells and chemical hapten exposure. As for the study in general: Each patch test put 0.01% DPC on the upper back, and results were read at 6 days. There were per-sample TCR yield variations, arising mainly from small pooled library volume differences. Overall study findings and caveats: Counts of expanded TCRs at PT1 were positively correlated with patch test score. TCRs whose frequency exceeded 1 in 1000 remained the same following DPC sensitization.

This CDR3 region has 14 residues. Trimming pared 6 bases from V and 9 bases from J, leaving 15 bases between. CDR1 and CDR2 from the germline V gene are MNHEY and SMNVEV (reference sequence). TCRdb called the RACE reads again in MiXCR, with one record for every CDR3 protein. Of 97,000 or so distinct CDR3 sequences listed, 25% to 35% were seen once; the top ten hold 9% to 12%. This material consisted of whole blood, taken in connection with sensitization to the hapten diphenylcyclopropenone (DPC). This TCR was recovered from a man between 35 and 55 years old with alopecia areata. Some clones in this sample may be carry-over from other donors' samples. This chain joins TRBV27 and TRBJ1-6; D is ambiguous. CDR3 sequence (DNA): TGTGCCAGCAGGTCTTTTCCTTCCGGTTCACCCCTCCACTTT. Protein product: CASRSFPSGSPLHF.